Below are 26 T cell receptor beta chains sequenced from a single sample in a study of shared clonotypes between healthy human individuals. TCRdb keeps only in-frame clones here, not all; method: immunoSEQ multiplex PCR. The sample records 2 million or so clones, 85% to 95% being singletons. The specimen sequenced was naive CD4+ T cells sorted from blood. Subset denoted: CD45RA+ positively selected. The receptors shown here come from a man aged 18 to 35 in good health.

This sequence joins TRBV27 and TRBJ1-5; TRBD1 aligns across 8 bases. The CDR3 spans 16 residues. Per germline, CDR1 MNHEY and CDR2 SMNVEV (reference sequence). Germline trimming cut 5 bases from V and 1 base from J; bases unmatched to any gene: 7. CDR3 loop: CASSLGTGSSNQPQHF. The CDR3 bases are TGTGCCAGCAGTCTGGGGACAGGTTCCAGCAATCAGCCCCAGCATTTT.

In its sample, this clone was seen once. The rearrangement joins TRBV5-1 to TRBJ2-3, with 12 bases matching TRBD1. This CDR3 contains 15 residues. Germline V CDR1 and CDR2: SGHRS, YFSETQ. J was trimmed by 6 bases and V by 0 bases; bases with no gene match: 2. This CDR3 is CASSLVGQGADTQYF. The CDR3 DNA reads as TGCGCCAGCAGCTTGGTGGGACAGGGGGCTGATACGCAGTATTTT.

This clone was picked up one time. The V and J genes are TRBV10-3 and TRBJ2-2; 10 nucleotides align to TRBD1. Germline V CDR1 and CDR2: ENHRY, SYGVKD. The CDR3 runs 15 residues. V gave up 8 bases and J gave up 3 bases; unmatched junction bases: 6. CDR3 amino acids: CAIAGGTGDTGELFF. Written as DNA, the CDR3 is TGTGCCATCGCCGGGGGGACAGGGGACACCGGGGAGCTGTTTTTT.

The chain links TRBV28 to TRBJ1-6, with 7 bases that match TRBD1. There are 13 residues in the CDR3. Germline values: CDR1 MDHEN, CDR2 SYDVKM. Trimming removed 8 bases from V and 5 bases from J; junction bases left unmatched: 3. The CDR3 loop reads CASLGQNNSPLHF. The CDR3 DNA reads as TGTGCCAGCCTGGGACAGAATAATTCACCCCTCCACTTT.

The chain links TRBV18 to TRBJ1-1; tentative D call: TRBD1 (6 bases). The CDR3 length is 16 residues. The germline V gene encodes CDR1 KGHSH and CDR2 LQKENI. V lost 0 bases, J lost 2 bases, and 13 bases lay in between. CDR3 in amino acids: CASSPPLIRGNTEAFF. In nucleotides, the CDR3 is TGTGCCAGCTCACCACCCCTAATCAGGGGAAACACTGAAGCTTTCTTT. The full variable domain, its missing parts supplied by reference TRBV18 and TRBJ1-1, is NAGVMQNPRHLVRRRGQEARLRCSPMKGHSHVYWYRQLPEEGLKFMVYLQKENIIDESGMPKERFSAEFPKEGPSILRIQQVVRGDSAAYFCASSPPLIRGNTEAFFGQGTRLTVV.

The V call is TRBV12-5, the J call TRBJ2-2; 11 bases are shared with TRBD2. This CDR3 spans 19 amino acids. J was trimmed by 1 base and V by 8 bases; bases with no gene match: 15. Germline CDR1 is LGHNT and CDR2 is FRNRAP. CDR3 DNA: TGTGCTAGTCGGGAGGGAGGGCTAGCGGGAGGCTTGAACACCGGGGAGCTGTTTTTT. Amino acids: CASREGGLAGGLNTGELFF.

The gene calls are TRBV19 and TRBJ1-1; tentatively, D is TRBD1 (5 bases). Trimming pared 5 bases from V and 7 bases from J, leaving 14 bases between. The CDR3 covers 13 residues. Germline V gene sequence: CDR1 LNHDA, CDR2 SQIVND (reference sequence). DNA of the CDR3: TGTGCCAGTAGTGTCCTAGAGGGACGTGAAGCTTTCTTT. It yields the protein CASSVLEGREAFF.

Only a few counts were recorded for this clone. The J gene is TRBJ2-2, the V gene TRBV19, with D unclear. CDR1 LNHDA and CDR2 SQIVND come from the germline V gene (reference sequence). The CDR3 has 14 residues. V was shortened by 10 bases and J by 5 bases, with 17 bases between the two germline ends. The chain's CDR3 is CATSSTSVTGELFF. The CDR3 region has the DNA TGTGCCACCTCCTCAACTTCGGTAACCGGGGAGCTGTTTTTT.

This chain connects TRBV6-5 to TRBJ2-7; weak D call: TRBD2 (6 bases). Trimming stripped 2 bases from V and 2 bases from J, with 13 bases between. CDR1 and CDR2 (germline): MNHEY, SVGAGI. The CDR3 is 15 residues long. The CDR3 region is CASSYVGTGTYEQYF. DNA for the CDR3: TGTGCCAGCAGTTACGTGGGGACTGGCACCTACGAGCAGTACTTC.

This sequence joins TRBV6-5 and TRBJ2-3; 9 bases match TRBD2. V was clipped by 6 bases and J by 4 bases; unmatched bases: 8. Germline V CDR1 and CDR2: MNHEY, SVGAGI. The CDR3 runs to 15 residues. The CDR3 DNA reads TGTGCCAGCAGAAAGAGCGGGGGGACTTCAGATACGCAGTATTTT. Protein product: CASRKSGGTSDTQYF.

The CDR3 coding sequence is TGTGCCAGCAGTACAGGGGGGGAAAGCAATCAGCCCCAGCATTTT. The encoded protein is CASSTGGESNQPQHF. The chain uses TRBV5-4 and TRBJ1-5, with TRBD1 matching 8 bases. Per the germline V gene, CDR1 is SGHNT and CDR2 is YYREEE (reference sequence). With V trimmed by 5 bases and J by 1 base, 5 bases remained unmatched. The CDR3 extends over 15 amino acids.

This chain links TRBV5-1 with TRBJ2-3; 11 bases line up with TRBD2. CDR3 length: 16 amino acids. Germline values: CDR1 SGHRS, CDR2 YFSETQ. V shed 4 bases and J 3 bases; nucleotides not matched to a gene: 7. This CDR3 is CASSAILAGATDTQYF. The CDR3 nucleotides are TGCGCCAGCAGCGCCATACTAGCGGGAGCGACAGATACGCAGTATTTT.

CDR3 DNA: TGTGCCTGGGCCCGACAGGGAGTTACCGAGCAGTACTTC. It translates to CAWARQGVTEQYF. The rearrangement uses TRBV30 and TRBJ2-7; 7 bases are shared with TRBD1. The germline CDR1 and CDR2 sequences are GTSNPN and SVGIG (reference sequence). This CDR3 has 13 residues. Losses at the gene ends were 5 bases for V and 6 bases for J; bases not matched to a gene: 10.

About this clone itself: A much larger clone sits a single nucleotide away, making a read error possible. The same CDR3 is also encoded by other DNA sequences in this sample. The V gene is TRBV7-2, the J gene TRBJ2-7; D not certain. The CDR3 loop spans 12 amino acids. Trimming removed 4 bases at V and 0 bases at J, with 4 bases between. Germline loops: CDR1 SGHTA, CDR2 FQGNSA. CDR3 residues: CASSSSSYEQYF. The CDR3 nucleotides are TGTGCCAGCAGCTCCAGCTCCTACGAGCAGTACTTC.

The gene calls are TRBV5-6 and TRBJ2-1; 7 positions match TRBD2. The germline gives CDR1 SGHDT, CDR2 YYEEEE. CDR3 length: 16 amino acids. Trimming cost V 2 bases and J 4 bases; bases outside gene matches: 9. CDR3 loop: CASSLPSGQKYNEQFF. CDR3 in DNA: TGTGCCAGCAGCTTACCTAGCGGTCAGAAGTACAATGAGCAGTTCTTC.

The J gene is TRBJ2-5, the V gene TRBV5-1; D not certain. The CDR3 contains 11 residues. With 2 bases removed from V and 7 bases from J, the gap between germline ends came to 6 bases. Germline V lookup: CDR1 SGHRS, CDR2 YFSETQ. CDR3 residues: CASSFEATQYF. Written as DNA, the CDR3 is TGCGCCAGCAGCTTTGAAGCGACCCAGTACTTC.

As for this clone: This same CDR3 is encoded by further DNA sequences in the sample. The rearrangement links TRBV7-9 to TRBJ2-7; the D gene could be TRBD1 or TRBD2 (5 bases each). V was shortened by 4 bases and J by 1 base, with 11 bases between the two germline ends. CDR1 SEHNR and CDR2 FQNEAQ come from the germline V gene (reference sequence). This CDR3 comprises 14 residues. CDR3 sequence (DNA): TGTGCCAGCAGCTCCCGGGACGGTTCCTACGAGCAGTACTTC. Amino acids: CASSSRDGSYEQYF.

The table lists this clone with a count of one. V and J are TRBV27 and TRBJ1-2; D perhaps matches TRBD1 (6 bases). CDR1 and CDR2 from the germline V gene are MNHEY and SMNVEV (reference sequence). V dropped 10 bases and J dropped 8 bases, with 23 bases sitting between them. The CDR3 has 14 residues. CDR3 loop: CATKRNAGAGGYTF. For the CDR3, the DNA is TGTGCCACTAAACGAAACGCAGGGGCGGGGGGCTACACCTTC.

The chain links TRBV21-1 to TRBJ1-6; TRBD1 is taken as the D call from the table, unchecked against the DNA. TRBV21-1 is described as a pseudogene. The CDR3 loop spans 17 amino acids. Written as DNA, the CDR3 is TGTGCCAGCAGCACCCATCACAGGGTGCGATATAATTCACCCCTCCACTTT. This gives the protein CASSTHHRVRYNSPLHF.

The chain recombines TRBV10-2 with TRBJ2-7, with TRBD2 matching over 9 bases. Looked up from germline, CDR1 is WSHSY and CDR2 is SAAADI. This CDR3 is built from 15 residues. The trim removed 6 bases at V and 2 bases at J, leaving 8 bases unmatched. CDR3 in DNA: TGCGCCAGCAGCGATAGCGGGAGCGGAGCCTACGAGCAGTACTTC. Its translation: CASSDSGSGAYEQYF.

J is TRBJ1-5 and V is TRBV10-1; TRBD1 might be the D (6 bases). V lost 8 bases, J lost 6 bases, and 11 bases lay in between. CDR1 and CDR2 from the germline V gene are WNHNN and SYGVQD (reference sequence). The CDR3 is 12 amino acids. CDR3 amino acids: CASGEGGQPQHF. In nucleotides, the CDR3 is TGCGCCAGCGGGGAAGGGGGTCAGCCCCAGCATTTT.

This chain connects TRBV5-1 to TRBJ1-4; D is ambiguous. With 3 bases removed from V and 8 bases from J, the gap between germline ends came to 14 bases. The CDR3 covers 14 residues. Looked up from germline, CDR1 is SGHRS and CDR2 is YFSETQ. Here the CDR3 reads CASSSTADGEKLFF. DNA for the CDR3: TGCGCCAGCAGCTCCACAGCAGATGGGGAAAAACTGTTTTTT.

The chain recombines TRBV2 with TRBJ2-4; 7 nucleotides line up with TRBD1. Germline CDR1 is SNHLY and CDR2 is FYNNEI. V was clipped by 6 bases and J by 6 bases; unmatched bases: 5. The CDR3 loop spans 13 amino acids. In DNA form, the CDR3 reads TGTGCCAGCAGGCAGGGGGTGGGAAACATTCAGTACTTC. Protein: CASRQGVGNIQYF.

This chain's CDR3 is CASSQDRGEWTEAFF. DNA for the CDR3: TGTGCCAGCTCCCAAGACAGGGGAGAGTGGACTGAAGCTTTCTTT. The V gene is TRBV18, the J gene TRBJ1-1, with 8 bases fitting TRBD1. The CDR3 has 15 amino acids. Germline V gene lookup returns CDR1 KGHSH and CDR2 LQKENI. The junction had 11 bases not matched to a gene; V was cut back by 6 bases and J by 5 bases.

As to this clone: The sample has other DNA sequences that encode this CDR3 too. The rearrangement joins TRBV6-5 to TRBJ2-5; no clear D gene. Trimming left V 6 bases short and J 4 bases short, with 12 bases between. Germline values: CDR1 MNHEY, CDR2 SVGAGI. This CDR3 is 13 amino acids long. DNA of the CDR3: TGTGCCAGCAGCTCCCGACCGGTAGAGACCCAGTACTTC. Protein sequence: CASSSRPVETQYF.

A note on this clone: Different DNA sequences within this sample yield the same CDR3. V and J are TRBV7-2 and TRBJ2-7; D is possibly TRBD1 or TRBD2 (5 bases each). The germline V gene encodes CDR1 SGHTA and CDR2 FQGNSA. This CDR3 has 13 residues. Trimming removed 0 bases at V and 5 bases at J, with 8 bases between. CDR3 sequence: CASSLAGTHEQYF. The CDR3 nucleotides read TGTGCCAGCAGCTTAGCAGGGACCCACGAGCAGTACTTC.